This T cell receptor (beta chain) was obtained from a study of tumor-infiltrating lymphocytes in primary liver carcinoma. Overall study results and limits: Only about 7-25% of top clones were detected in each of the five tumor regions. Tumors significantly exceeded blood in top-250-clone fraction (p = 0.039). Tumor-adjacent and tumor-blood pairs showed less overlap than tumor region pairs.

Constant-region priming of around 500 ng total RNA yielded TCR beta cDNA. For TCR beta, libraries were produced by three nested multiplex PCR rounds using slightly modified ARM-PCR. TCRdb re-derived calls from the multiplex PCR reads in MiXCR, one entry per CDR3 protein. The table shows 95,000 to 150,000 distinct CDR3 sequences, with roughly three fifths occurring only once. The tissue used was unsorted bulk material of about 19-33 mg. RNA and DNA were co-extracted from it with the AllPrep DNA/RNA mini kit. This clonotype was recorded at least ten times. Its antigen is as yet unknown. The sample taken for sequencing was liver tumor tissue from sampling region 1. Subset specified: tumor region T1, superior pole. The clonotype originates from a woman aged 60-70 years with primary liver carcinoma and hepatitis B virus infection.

The DNA for the CDR3 is TGCAGCGCGCAGGGGGCTGCTTTGGAGCTGTTTTTT. Translation gives CSAQGAALELFF. This chain links TRBV29-1 with TRBJ2-2, with TRBD1 matching 8 bases. J was trimmed by 10 bases and V by 7 bases; bases with no gene match: 8. The CDR3 has 12 amino acids. Germline CDR1 is SQVTM and CDR2 is ANQGSEA.